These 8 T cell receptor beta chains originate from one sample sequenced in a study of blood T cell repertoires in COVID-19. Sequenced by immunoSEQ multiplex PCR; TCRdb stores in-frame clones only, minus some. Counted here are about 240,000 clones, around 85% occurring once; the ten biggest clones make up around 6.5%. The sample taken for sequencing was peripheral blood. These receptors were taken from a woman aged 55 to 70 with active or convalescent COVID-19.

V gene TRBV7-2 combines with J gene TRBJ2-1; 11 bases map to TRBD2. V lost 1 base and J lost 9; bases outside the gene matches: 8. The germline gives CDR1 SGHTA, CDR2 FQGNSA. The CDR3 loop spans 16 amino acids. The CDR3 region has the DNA TGTGCCAGCAGCTTAGTAGCGGGAGGGCCCTTCGGTGAGCAGTTCTTC. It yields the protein CASSLVAGGPFGEQFF. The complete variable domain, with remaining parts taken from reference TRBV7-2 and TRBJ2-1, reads GAGVSQSPSNKVTEKGKDVELRCDPISGHTALYWYRQSLGQGLEFLIYFQGNSAPDKSGLPSDRFSAERTGGSVSTLTIQRTQQEDSAVYLCASSLVAGGPFGEQFFGPGTRLTVL.

The CDR3: CASSQDVLAGRGKTQYF. CDR3 in DNA: TGCGCCAGCAGCCAAGATGTTCTGGCGGGAAGGGGAAAGACCCAGTACTTC. This chain joins TRBV4-1 and TRBJ2-5; D possibly corresponds to TRBD2 (6 bases). Germline V gene sequence: CDR1 MGHRA, CDR2 YSYEKL. The CDR3 has 17 amino acids. The germline V and J ends were trimmed by 0 bases and 6 bases, with 20 bases remaining between them.

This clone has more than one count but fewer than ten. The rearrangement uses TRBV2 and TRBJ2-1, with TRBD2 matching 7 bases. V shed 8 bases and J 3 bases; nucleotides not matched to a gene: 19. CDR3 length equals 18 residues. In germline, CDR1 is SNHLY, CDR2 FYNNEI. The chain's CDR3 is CASHRLGLVAGFYNEQFF. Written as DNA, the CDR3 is TGTGCCAGCCACCGCTTGGGTTTAGTAGCGGGTTTCTACAATGAGCAGTTCTTC.

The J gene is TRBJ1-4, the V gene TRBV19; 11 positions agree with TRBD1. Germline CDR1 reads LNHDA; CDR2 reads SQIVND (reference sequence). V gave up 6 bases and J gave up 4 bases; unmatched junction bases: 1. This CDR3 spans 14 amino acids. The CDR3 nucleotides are TGTGCCAGTAGCGGGACAGGGGGTAATGAAAAACTGTTTTTT. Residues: CASSGTGGNEKLFF. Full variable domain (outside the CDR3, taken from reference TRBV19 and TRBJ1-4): DGGITQSPKYLFRKEGQNVTLSCEQNLNHDAMYWYRQDPGQGLRLIYYSQIVNDFQKGDIAEGYSVSREKKESFPLTVTSAQKNPTAFYLCASSGTGGNEKLFFGSGTQLSVL.

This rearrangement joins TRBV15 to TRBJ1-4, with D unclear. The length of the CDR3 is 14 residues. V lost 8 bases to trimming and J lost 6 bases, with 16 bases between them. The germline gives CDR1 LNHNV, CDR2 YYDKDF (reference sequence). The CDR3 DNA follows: TGTGCCACCTCCGCGGGCAGGCCAGATGAAAAACTGTTTTTT. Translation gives CATSAGRPDEKLFF.

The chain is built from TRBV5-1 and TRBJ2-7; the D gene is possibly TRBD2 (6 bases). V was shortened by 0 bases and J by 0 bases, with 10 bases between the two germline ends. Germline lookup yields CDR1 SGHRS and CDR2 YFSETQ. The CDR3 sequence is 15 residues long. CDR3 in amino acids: CASSLEAGRSYEQYF. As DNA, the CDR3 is TGCGCCAGCAGCTTGGAGGCGGGACGCTCCTACGAGCAGTACTTC.

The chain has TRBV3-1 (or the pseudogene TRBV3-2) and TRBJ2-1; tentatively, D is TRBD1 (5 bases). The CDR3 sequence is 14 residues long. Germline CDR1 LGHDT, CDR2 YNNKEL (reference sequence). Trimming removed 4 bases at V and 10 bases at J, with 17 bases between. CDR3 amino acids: CASSPSQSYREQFF. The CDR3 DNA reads TGTGCCAGCAGCCCGAGTCAGTCGTACAGGGAGCAGTTCTTC.

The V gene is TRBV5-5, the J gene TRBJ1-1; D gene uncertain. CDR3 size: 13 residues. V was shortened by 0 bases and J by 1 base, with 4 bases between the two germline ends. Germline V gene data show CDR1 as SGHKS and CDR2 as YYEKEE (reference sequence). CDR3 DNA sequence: TGTGCCAGCAGCTTGGGGCCGAACACTGAAGCTTTCTTT. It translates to CASSLGPNTEAFF. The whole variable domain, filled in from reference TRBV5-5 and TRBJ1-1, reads DAGVTQSPTHLIKTRGQQVTLRCSPISGHKSVSWYQQVLGQGPQFIFQYYEKEERGRGNFPDRFSARQFPNYSSELNVNALLLGDSALYLCASSLGPNTEAFFGQGTRLTVV.